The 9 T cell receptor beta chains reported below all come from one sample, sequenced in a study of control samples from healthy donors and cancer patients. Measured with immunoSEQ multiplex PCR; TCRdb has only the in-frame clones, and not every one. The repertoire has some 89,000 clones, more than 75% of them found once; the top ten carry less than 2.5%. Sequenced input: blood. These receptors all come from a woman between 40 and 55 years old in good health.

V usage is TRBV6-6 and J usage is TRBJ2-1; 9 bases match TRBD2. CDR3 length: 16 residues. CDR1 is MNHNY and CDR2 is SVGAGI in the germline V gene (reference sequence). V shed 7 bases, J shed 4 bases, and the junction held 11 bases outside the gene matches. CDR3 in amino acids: CASIFESGGPYNEQFF. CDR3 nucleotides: TGTGCCAGCATTTTCGAAAGCGGGGGGCCTTACAATGAGCAGTTCTTC.

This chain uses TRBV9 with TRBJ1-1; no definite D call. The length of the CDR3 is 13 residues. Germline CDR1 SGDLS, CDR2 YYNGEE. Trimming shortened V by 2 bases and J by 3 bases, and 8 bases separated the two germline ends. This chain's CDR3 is CASSVKWDTEAFF. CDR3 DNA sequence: TGTGCCAGCAGCGTTAAATGGGACACTGAAGCTTTCTTT.

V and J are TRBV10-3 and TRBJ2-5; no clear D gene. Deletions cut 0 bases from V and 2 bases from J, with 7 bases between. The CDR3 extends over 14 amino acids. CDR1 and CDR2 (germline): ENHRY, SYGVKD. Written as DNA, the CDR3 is TGTGCCATCAGTGAGTCTGGGCAGCAAGAGACCCAGTACTTC. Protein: CAISESGQQETQYF.

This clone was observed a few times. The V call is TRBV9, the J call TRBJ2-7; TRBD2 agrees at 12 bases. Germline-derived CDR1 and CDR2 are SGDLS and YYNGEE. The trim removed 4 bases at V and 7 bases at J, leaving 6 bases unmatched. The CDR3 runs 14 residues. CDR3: CASSTSGGRGEQYF. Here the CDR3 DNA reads TGTGCCAGCAGCACTAGCGGGGGGCGGGGTGAGCAGTACTTC.

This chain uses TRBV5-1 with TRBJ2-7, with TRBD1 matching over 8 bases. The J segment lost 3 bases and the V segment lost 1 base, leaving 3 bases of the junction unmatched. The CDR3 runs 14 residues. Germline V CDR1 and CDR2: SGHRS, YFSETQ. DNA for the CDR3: TGCGCCAGCAGCTTGATACAGGGGGGCTACGAGCAGTACTTC. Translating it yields CASSLIQGGYEQYF.

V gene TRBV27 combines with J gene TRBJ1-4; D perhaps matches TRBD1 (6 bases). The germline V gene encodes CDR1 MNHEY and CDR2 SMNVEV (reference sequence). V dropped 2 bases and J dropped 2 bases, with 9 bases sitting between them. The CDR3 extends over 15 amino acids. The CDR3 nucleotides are TGTGCCAGCAGTTTACAGGGGCGCACTAATGAAAAACTGTTTTTT. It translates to CASSLQGRTNEKLFF.

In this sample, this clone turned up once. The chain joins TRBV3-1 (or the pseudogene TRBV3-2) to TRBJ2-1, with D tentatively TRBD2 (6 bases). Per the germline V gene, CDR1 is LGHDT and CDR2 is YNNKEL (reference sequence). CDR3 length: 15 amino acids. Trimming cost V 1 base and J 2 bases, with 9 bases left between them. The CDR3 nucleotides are TGTGCCAGCAGCCAAGCTAGACTAGCCTACAATGAGCAGTTCTTC. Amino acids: CASSQARLAYNEQFF.

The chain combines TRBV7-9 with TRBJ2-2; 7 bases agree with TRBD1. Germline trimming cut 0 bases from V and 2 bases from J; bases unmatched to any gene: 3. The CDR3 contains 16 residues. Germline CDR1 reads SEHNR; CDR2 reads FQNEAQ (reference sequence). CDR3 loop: CASSLAGGENTGELFF. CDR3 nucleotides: TGTGCCAGCAGCTTAGCAGGGGGCGAAAACACCGGGGAGCTGTTTTTT.

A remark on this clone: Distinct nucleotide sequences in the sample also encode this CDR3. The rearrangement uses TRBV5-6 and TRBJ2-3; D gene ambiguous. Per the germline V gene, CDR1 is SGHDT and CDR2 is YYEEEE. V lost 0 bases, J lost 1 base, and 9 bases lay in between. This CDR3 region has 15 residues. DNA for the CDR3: TGTGCCAGCAGCTTGGGGTGGAGCGGCACAGATACGCAGTATTTT. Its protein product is CASSLGWSGTDTQYF.